The next 19 T cell receptor beta chains were all read from a single sample in a study of T-cell reconstitution after alpha-beta-depleted transplantation in children. For TCRbeta, the library was prepared with unique molecular identifiers. TCRdb ran MiXCR on the PCR reads and lists one entry per CDR3 protein. The sample lists 700,000 to 950,000 distinct CDR3 sequences, roughly 16% occurring once. Sequencing was performed on PBMCs, mostly from graft donor cells, taken 360 days after TCRalphabeta/CD19-depleted stem cell transplant. The receptors were sampled from a male patient younger than 18 who had a stem cell transplant for acute lymphoblastic leukemia, so the T cells may come from the graft donor.

This clonotype was detected ten times or more. The CDR3 nucleotides are TGCAGCGTTGCTAGTAACTCCTACGAGCAGTACTTC. Its protein is CSVASNSYEQYF. This chain joins TRBV29-1 and TRBJ2-7; D uncertain. From germline, CDR1 is SQVTM and CDR2 ANQGSEA. V was trimmed by 4 bases and J by 0 bases, leaving 7 bases between them. This CDR3 spans 12 amino acids.

The V gene is TRBV15, the J gene TRBJ2-5; 12 nucleotides line up with TRBD1. The ends lost 5 bases at V and 5 bases at J; junction bases unmatched: 6. This CDR3 has 15 amino acids. The germline V gene encodes CDR1 LNHNV and CDR2 YYDKDF (reference sequence). CDR3 sequence: CATSRGGTGGETQYF. CDR3 coding DNA: TGTGCCACCAGCCGCGGGGGGACAGGGGGCGAGACCCAGTACTTC.

The chain recombines TRBV3-1 with TRBJ2-3; 8 bases agree with TRBD2. V shed 4 bases and J 0 bases; nucleotides not matched to a gene: 6. Germline V CDR1 and CDR2: LGHDT, YNNKEL (reference sequence). The CDR3 covers 16 residues. CDR3 bases: TGTGCCAGCAGCCGAGAACTAGCGGTGAGCACAGATACGCAGTATTTT. Encoded protein: CASSRELAVSTDTQYF.

The chain carries TRBV7-3 and TRBJ2-1; tentative D call: TRBD2 (6 bases). This CDR3 is 14 amino acids long. Germline loops: CDR1 SGHTA, CDR2 FQGTGA. V lost 1 base, J lost 7 bases, and 11 bases lay in between. CDR3 coding DNA: TGTGCCAGCAGCTTAATAGGTAGCGGTAATGAGCAGTTCTTC. As protein: CASSLIGSGNEQFF.

V is TRBV11-2 and J is TRBJ2-3, with 12 bases identical to TRBD2. V shed 1 base, J shed 2 bases, and the junction held 7 bases outside the gene matches. Germline assignment: CDR1 SGHAT and CDR2 FQNNGV. The CDR3 covers 18 residues. The CDR3 loop is CASSLVGTSGRITDTQYF. The CDR3 nucleotides read TGTGCCAGCAGCTTAGTAGGTACTAGCGGGAGGATCACAGATACGCAGTATTTT. Combining the CDR3 with reference TRBV11-2 and TRBJ2-3 gives the whole variable domain EAGVAQSPRYKIIEKRQSVAFWCNPISGHATLYWYQQILGQGPKLLIQFQNNGVVDDSQLPKDRFSAERLKGVDSTLKIQPAKLEDSAVYLCASSLVGTSGRITDTQYFGPGTRLTVL.

The chain carries TRBV4-1 and TRBJ2-1, with 15 bases matching TRBD2. Trimming took 2 bases from V and 0 from J; bases not matched to a gene: 2. The CDR3 consists of 18 residues. Germline V gives CDR1 MGHRA, CDR2 YSYEKL. CDR3 nucleotide sequence: TGCGCCAGCAGCCAACCGGGACTAGCGGGGGGCTCCTACAATGAGCAGTTCTTC. Protein product: CASSQPGLAGGSYNEQFF.

This clonotype was seen ten or more times. This sequence joins TRBV7-3 and TRBJ2-3; D remains unclear. This CDR3 has 13 amino acids. V lost 0 bases, J lost 5 bases, and 6 bases lay in between. Looked up from germline, CDR1 is SGHTA and CDR2 is FQGTGA. This CDR3 reads CASSLTGIDTQYF. For the CDR3, the DNA is TGTGCCAGCAGCTTAACGGGGATAGATACGCAGTATTTT.

This chain connects TRBV5-5 to TRBJ2-1; 13 nucleotides agree with TRBD2. The CDR3 covers 18 residues. CDR1 is SGHKS and CDR2 is YYEKEE in the germline V gene (reference sequence). With 2 bases clipped from V and 6 bases from J, the junction kept 11 bases outside the gene matches. The CDR3 region has the DNA TGTGCCAGCAGCTTCCCTGGGACTAGCGGGGTCTCCCCCAATGAGCAGTTCTTC. It encodes CASSFPGTSGVSPNEQFF.

This chain joins TRBV24-1 and TRBJ2-1, with D possibly being TRBD1 (6 bases). The length of the CDR3 is 15 residues. Germline V gives CDR1 KGHDR, CDR2 SFDVKD. V shed 0 bases and J shed 6 bases, with 11 bases lying between them. In nucleotides, the CDR3 is TGTGCCACCAGTGATTTGCAAAGAGGGGGCAATGAGCAGTTCTTC. Amino acid sequence: CATSDLQRGGNEQFF.

This clonotype was counted between two and nine times. This chain links TRBV9 with TRBJ2-7; D remains ambiguous. The CDR3 has 14 residues. V dropped 4 bases and J dropped 3 bases, with 14 bases sitting between them. Per germline, CDR1 SGDLS and CDR2 YYNGEE. The CDR3 DNA sequence: TGTGCCAGCAGCCCAGCGCCACCCTACTACGAGCAGTACTTC. Residues: CASSPAPPYYEQYF.

The chain couples TRBV29-1 to TRBJ1-1; D is unresolved. The V end was cut by 3 bases, the J end by 5 bases, with 4 bases between. Germline V lookup: CDR1 SQVTM, CDR2 ANQGSEA. CDR3 length equals 10 residues. The CDR3: CSVEVTEAFF. The CDR3 region has the DNA TGCAGCGTTGAGGTTACTGAAGCTTTCTTT.

This clonotype occurred many times. The chain employs TRBV29-1 and TRBJ2-7; D ambiguous. In germline, CDR1 is SQVTM, CDR2 ANQGSEA. Trimming took 1 base from V and 3 from J, leaving 10 bases between them. The CDR3 loop spans 13 amino acids. The DNA for the CDR3 is TGCAGCGTTGAAGGTGACGCACACTACGAGCAGTACTTC. Amino acids: CSVEGDAHYEQYF.

This chain links TRBV29-1 with TRBJ2-3; no reliable D call. Germline CDR1 SQVTM, CDR2 ANQGSEA. The CDR3 is made up of 15 amino acids. The V end was cut by 4 bases, the J end by 2 bases, with 16 bases between. The CDR3 sequence is CSVGPPEVVTDTQYF. The CDR3 nucleotides read TGCAGCGTTGGTCCCCCCGAGGTGGTCACAGATACGCAGTATTTT.

This clonotype was detected only a few times. The V gene is TRBV7-3, the J gene TRBJ2-1, with 9 bases that match TRBD1. The ends lost 4 bases at V and 5 bases at J; junction bases unmatched: 6. In germline, CDR1 is SGHTA, CDR2 FQGTGA. This CDR3 has 15 residues. The chain's CDR3 is CASSYSGTGNNEQFF. CDR3 nucleotide sequence: TGTGCCAGCAGCTACTCCGGGACAGGGAACAATGAGCAGTTCTTC. The variable domain in full, completed from reference TRBV7-3 and TRBJ2-1, reads GAGVSQTPSNKVTEKGKYVELRCDPISGHTALYWYRQSLGQGPEFLIYFQGTGAADDSGLPNDRFFAVRPEGSVSTLKIQRTERGDSAVYLCASSYSGTGNNEQFFGPGTRLTVL.

This rearrangement joins TRBV7-9 to TRBJ1-1; TRBD1 matches 7 bases. Trimming cost V 0 bases and J 4 bases; bases outside gene matches: 2. The CDR3 loop spans 14 amino acids. Germline V gene data show CDR1 as SEHNR and CDR2 as FQNEAQ (reference sequence). The CDR3 DNA sequence: TGTGCCAGCAGCTTAGCACAGGGGAGCACTGAAGCTTTCTTT. It translates to CASSLAQGSTEAFF. The full variable domain, completed using reference TRBV7-9 and TRBJ1-1, is DTGVSQNPRHKITKRGQNVTFRCDPISEHNRLYWYRQTLGQGPEFLTYFQNEAQLEKSRLLSDRFSAERPKGSFSTLEIQRTEQGDSAMYLCASSLAQGSTEAFFGQGTRLTVV.

This chain links TRBV18 with TRBJ2-7, with a weak D call TRBD1 (6 bases). Looked up from germline, CDR1 is KGHSH and CDR2 is LQKENI. V gave up 3 bases and J gave up 6 bases, with 21 bases separating them. The CDR3 sequence is 16 residues long. CDR3 region: CASSPMSRHRVLEQYF. The CDR3 DNA follows: TGTGCCAGCTCACCGATGAGTAGGCACAGGGTACTCGAGCAGTACTTC.

The chain combines TRBV29-1 with TRBJ2-7; the D call may be TRBD1 or TRBD2 (5 bases each). The CDR3 extends over 13 amino acids. Trimming took 3 bases from V and 3 from J, leaving 12 bases between them. Germline V CDR1 and CDR2: SQVTM, ANQGSEA. The CDR3 spells CSVEGLGVYEQYF. In DNA form, the CDR3 reads TGCAGCGTTGAGGGTCTGGGGGTCTACGAGCAGTACTTC.

For the CDR3, the DNA is TGTGCCAGCAGTCCAATAGCGGTCGCGAACACCGGGGAGCTGTTTTTT. Its translation: CASSPIAVANTGELFF. This chain joins TRBV27 and TRBJ2-2, with TRBD2 as a possible D gene (6 bases). Germline CDR1 and CDR2: MNHEY and SMNVEV (reference sequence). The CDR3 is 16 amino acids. V lost 5 bases and J lost 0, with 13 bases in between.

This chain uses TRBV29-1 with TRBJ1-1; 10 bases are a match to TRBD1. V was pared by 7 bases and J by 4 bases, with 6 bases of the junction left unmatched. The germline V gene has CDR1 SQVTM and CDR2 ANQGSEA. CDR3 length: 13 amino acids. DNA of the CDR3: TGCAGCGGACAGGGGGCCTTACGCACTGAAGCTTTCTTT. As protein: CSGQGALRTEAFF.